This entry features one T cell receptor (beta chain) sequence. What it binds is unknown. Donors were Caucasian adults residing in Nashville, Tennessee, USA. The data are from a study of shared clonotypes between healthy human individuals. Points from the study as a whole: Non-shared clonotypes displayed generation probabilities falling below those of clonotypes present in all four donors. Investigators expected sequencing depth to affect clonotype sharing among donors.

Template for every sorted-subset replicate PCR totaled approximately 200 ng DNA, roughly 30,000 T cell genomes. The assay was immunoSEQ multiplex PCR, and TCRdb's table has in-frame clones only and misses some. The table has more than 150,000 clones, 66% seen once. The CDR3 runs 12 residues. Germline-derived CDR1 and CDR2 are LNHDA and SQIVND (reference sequence). V lost 9 bases and J lost 2, with 7 bases in between. The chain links TRBV19 to TRBJ2-2; D unresolved. The sequenced sample consisted of memory CD4+ T cells sorted from blood. As to subset: CD45RA-negative fraction. The clonotype originates from a man aged 25 to 40 in good health. CDR3 coding DNA: TGTGCCAGCCGATATAACACCGGGGAGCTGTTTTTT. Its translation: CASRYNTGELFF.